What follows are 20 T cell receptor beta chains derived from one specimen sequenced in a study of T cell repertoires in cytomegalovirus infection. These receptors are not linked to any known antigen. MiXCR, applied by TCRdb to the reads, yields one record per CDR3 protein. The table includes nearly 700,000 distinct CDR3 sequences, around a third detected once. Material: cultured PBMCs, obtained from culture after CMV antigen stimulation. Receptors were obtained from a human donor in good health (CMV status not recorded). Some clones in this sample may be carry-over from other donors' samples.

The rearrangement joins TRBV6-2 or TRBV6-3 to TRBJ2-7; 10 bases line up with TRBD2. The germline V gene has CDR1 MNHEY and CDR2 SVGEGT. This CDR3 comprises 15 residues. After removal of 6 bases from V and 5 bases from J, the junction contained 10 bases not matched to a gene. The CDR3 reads CASSPAGAGGDEQYF. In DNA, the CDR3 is TGTGCCAGCAGCCCCGCCGGAGCGGGAGGGGACGAGCAGTACTTC.

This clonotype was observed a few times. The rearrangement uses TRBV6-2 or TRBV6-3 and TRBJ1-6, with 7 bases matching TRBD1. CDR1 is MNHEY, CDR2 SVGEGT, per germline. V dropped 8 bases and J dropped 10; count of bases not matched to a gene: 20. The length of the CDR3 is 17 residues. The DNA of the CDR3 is TGTGCCAGCGGACCGACAGGGACGTTTTCGGCGACATCACCCCTCCACTTT. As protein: CASGPTGTFSATSPLHF.

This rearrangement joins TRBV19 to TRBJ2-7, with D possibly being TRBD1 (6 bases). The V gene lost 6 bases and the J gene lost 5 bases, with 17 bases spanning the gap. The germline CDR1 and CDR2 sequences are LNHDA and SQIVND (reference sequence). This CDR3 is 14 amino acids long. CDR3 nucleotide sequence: TGTGCCAGTAGCACCGATTGGACAGACCACGAGCAGTACTTC. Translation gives CASSTDWTDHEQYF. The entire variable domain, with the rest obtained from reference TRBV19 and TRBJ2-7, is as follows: DGGITQSPKYLFRKEGQNVTLSCEQNLNHDAMYWYRQDPGQGLRLIYYSQIVNDFQKGDIAEGYSVSREKKESFPLTVTSAQKNPTAFYLCASSTDWTDHEQYFGPGTRLTVT.

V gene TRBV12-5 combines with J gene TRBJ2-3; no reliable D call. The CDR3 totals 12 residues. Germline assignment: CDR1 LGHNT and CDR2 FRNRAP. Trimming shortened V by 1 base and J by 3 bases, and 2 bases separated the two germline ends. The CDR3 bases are TGTGCTAGTGGTTTGGAAACAGATACGCAGTATTTT. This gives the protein CASGLETDTQYF.

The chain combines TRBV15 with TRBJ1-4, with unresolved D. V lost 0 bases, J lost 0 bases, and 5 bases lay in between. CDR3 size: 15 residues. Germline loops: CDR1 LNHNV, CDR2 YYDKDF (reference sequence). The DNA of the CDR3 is TGTGCCACCAGCAGAGACAGAGCAACTAATGAAAAACTGTTTTTT. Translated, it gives CATSRDRATNEKLFF.

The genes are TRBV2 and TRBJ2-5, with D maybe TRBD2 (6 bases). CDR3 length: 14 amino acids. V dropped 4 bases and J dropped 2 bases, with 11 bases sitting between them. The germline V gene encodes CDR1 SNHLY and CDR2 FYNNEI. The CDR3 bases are TGTGCCAGCAGTGGGGGACGGGGGCAAGAGACCCAGTACTTC. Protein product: CASSGGRGQETQYF.

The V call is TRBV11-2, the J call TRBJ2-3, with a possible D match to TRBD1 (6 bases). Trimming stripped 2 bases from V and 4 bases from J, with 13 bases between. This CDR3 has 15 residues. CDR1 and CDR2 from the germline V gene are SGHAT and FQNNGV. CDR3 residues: CASSLSGVGADTQYF. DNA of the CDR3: TGTGCCAGCAGCTTATCAGGGGTCGGAGCAGATACGCAGTATTTT.

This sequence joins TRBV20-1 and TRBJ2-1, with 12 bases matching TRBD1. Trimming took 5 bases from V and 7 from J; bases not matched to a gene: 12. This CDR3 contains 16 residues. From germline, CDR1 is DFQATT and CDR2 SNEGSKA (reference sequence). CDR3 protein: CSAFRPGQGALNEQFF. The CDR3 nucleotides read TGCAGTGCTTTCCGACCGGGACAGGGGGCGCTAAATGAGCAGTTCTTC.

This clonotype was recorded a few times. CDR3 sequence: CASSYGRDRDYEQYF. The CDR3 bases are TGTGCCAGCAGTTACGGACGGGACAGGGACTACGAGCAGTACTTC. J is TRBJ2-7 and V is TRBV6-2 or TRBV6-3; 9 nucleotides align to TRBD1. The V segment lost 2 bases and the J segment 3 bases; nucleotides outside the gene matches: 5. The germline V gene encodes CDR1 MNHEY and CDR2 SVGEGT. The CDR3 is 15 residues long.

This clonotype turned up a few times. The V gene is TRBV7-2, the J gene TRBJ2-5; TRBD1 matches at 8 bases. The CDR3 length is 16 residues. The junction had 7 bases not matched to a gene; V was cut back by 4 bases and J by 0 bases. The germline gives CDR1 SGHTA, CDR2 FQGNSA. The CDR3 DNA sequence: TGTGCCAGCAGCTCCGGACAGGGCTCGTACCAAGAGACCCAGTACTTC. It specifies CASSSGQGSYQETQYF.

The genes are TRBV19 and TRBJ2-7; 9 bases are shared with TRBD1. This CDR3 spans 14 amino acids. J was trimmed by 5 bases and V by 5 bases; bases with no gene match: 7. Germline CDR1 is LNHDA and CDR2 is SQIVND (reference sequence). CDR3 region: CASSLGQGFNEQYF. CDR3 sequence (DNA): TGTGCCAGTAGTCTCGGACAGGGGTTCAACGAGCAGTACTTC.

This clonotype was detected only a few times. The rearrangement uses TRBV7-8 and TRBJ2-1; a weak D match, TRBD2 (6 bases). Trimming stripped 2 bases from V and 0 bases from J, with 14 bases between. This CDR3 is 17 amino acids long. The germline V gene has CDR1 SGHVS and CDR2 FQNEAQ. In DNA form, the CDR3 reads TGTGCCAGCAGCTTAATGAGGGAGGAAGGCTCCTACAATGAGCAGTTCTTC. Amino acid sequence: CASSLMREEGSYNEQFF. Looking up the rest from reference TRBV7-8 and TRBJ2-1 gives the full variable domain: GAGVSQSPRYKVAKRGQDVALRCDPISGHVSLFWYQQALGQGPEFLTYFQNEAQLDKSGLPSDRFFAERPEGSVSTLKIQRTQQEDSAVYLCASSLMREEGSYNEQFFGPGTRLTVL.

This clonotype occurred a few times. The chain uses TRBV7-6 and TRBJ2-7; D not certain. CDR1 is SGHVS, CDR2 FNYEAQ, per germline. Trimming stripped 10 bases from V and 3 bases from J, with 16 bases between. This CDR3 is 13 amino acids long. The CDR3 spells CATESISGYEQYF. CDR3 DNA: TGTGCCACCGAATCAATCTCGGGCTACGAGCAGTACTTC.

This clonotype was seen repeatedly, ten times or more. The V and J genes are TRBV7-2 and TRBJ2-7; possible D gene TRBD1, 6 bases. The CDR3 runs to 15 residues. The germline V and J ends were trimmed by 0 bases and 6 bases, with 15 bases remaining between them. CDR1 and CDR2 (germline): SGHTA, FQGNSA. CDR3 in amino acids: CASSLAVGQGLEQYF. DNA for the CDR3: TGTGCCAGCAGCTTAGCGGTTGGCCAGGGGCTCGAGCAGTACTTC.

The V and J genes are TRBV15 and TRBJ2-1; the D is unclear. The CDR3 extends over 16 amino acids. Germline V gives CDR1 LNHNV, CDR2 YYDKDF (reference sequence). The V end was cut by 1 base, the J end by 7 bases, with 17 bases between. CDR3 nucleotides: TGTGCCACCAGCAGAGCCCGCCAGACTCGATGGAATGAGCAGTTCTTC. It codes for CATSRARQTRWNEQFF. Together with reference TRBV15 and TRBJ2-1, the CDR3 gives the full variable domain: DAMVIQNPRYQVTQFGKPVTLSCSQTLNHNVMYWYQQKSSQAPKLLFHYYDKDFNNEADTPDNFQSRRPNTSFCFLDIRSPGLGDTAMYLCATSRARQTRWNEQFFGPGTRLTVL.

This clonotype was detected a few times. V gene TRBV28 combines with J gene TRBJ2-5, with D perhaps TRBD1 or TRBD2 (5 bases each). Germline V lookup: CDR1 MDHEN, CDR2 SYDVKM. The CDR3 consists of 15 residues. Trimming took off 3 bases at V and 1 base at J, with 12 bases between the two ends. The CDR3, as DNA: TGTGCCAGCAGTTTTTCTGGGACGGTCCAAGAGACCCAGTACTTC. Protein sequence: CASSFSGTVQETQYF.

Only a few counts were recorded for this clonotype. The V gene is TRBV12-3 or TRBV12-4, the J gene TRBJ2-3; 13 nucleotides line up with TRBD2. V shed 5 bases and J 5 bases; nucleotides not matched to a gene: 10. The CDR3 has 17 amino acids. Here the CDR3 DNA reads TGTGCCAGCAGTCCCACACTAGCGGGGGGGCTCGGAGATACGCAGTATTTT. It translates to CASSPTLAGGLGDTQYF.

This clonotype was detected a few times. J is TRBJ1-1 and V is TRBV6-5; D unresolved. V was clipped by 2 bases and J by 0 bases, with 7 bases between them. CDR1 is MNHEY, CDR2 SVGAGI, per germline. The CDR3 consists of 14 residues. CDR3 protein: CASSYPGMNTEAFF. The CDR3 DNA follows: TGTGCCAGCAGTTACCCGGGAATGAACACTGAAGCTTTCTTT.

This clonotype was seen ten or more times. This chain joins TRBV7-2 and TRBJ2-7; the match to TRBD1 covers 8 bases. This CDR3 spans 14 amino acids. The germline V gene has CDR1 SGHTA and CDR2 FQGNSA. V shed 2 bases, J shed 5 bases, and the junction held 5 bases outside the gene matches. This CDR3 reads CASSLRTGSHEQYF. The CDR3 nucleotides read TGTGCCAGCAGCTTAAGGACAGGGTCCCACGAGCAGTACTTC.

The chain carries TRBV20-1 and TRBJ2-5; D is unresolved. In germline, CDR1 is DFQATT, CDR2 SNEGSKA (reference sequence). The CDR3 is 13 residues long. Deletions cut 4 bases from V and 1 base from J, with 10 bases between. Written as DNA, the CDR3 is TGCAGTGCTAACGTTGCGGTCCAAGAGACCCAGTACTTC. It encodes CSANVAVQETQYF.